This T cell receptor beta chain was obtained from a study of human T cells and chemical hapten exposure (dated by TCRdb to the early 2020s). At the level of the whole study: For sensitization, 2% DPC in acetone was applied to a roughly 2 cm by roughly 2 cm area of upper inner arm skin. Weekly therapeutic DPC doses were additionally applied to the scalp of patients throughout the roughly 25-week study period. Patch tests used Finn chambers with 0.01% DPC on the upper back, scored after 6 days by International Contact Dermatitis Research Group standards. Most of the patients in the cohort were female, and the cohort covered alopecia areata with under or over 50% scalp involvement, alopecia totalis and alopecia universalis. The libraries were sequenced as a pool, and the TCR yield per sample differed mostly because of small variations in library volumes within the pool. In alopecia patients, the study followed how the peripheral blood TCR repertoire changed in vivo over primary and secondary sensitization to diphenylcyclopropenone (DPC), a hapten. Patient blood was sampled pre-sensitization (week 0) and at 2, 6 and about 24 weeks after DPC sensitization. For TCR sequencing, blood came from some 31 alopecia patients at anywhere from one to four time points (pre-sensitization, 2, 6 and 24 weeks).

The sample's time point, from its label and the paper: pre-sensitization, week 0. Explained via the paper, the treatment or condition label denotes: therapeutic diphenylcyclopropenone sensitization with weekly scalp DPC. Blood at each patch-test visit was drawn before the patch test was applied. Patients were eligible if aged 18 to 70, diagnosed with alopecia and judged suitable for DPC therapy, and pregnant patients were excluded. Total RNA was extracted from unfractionated whole blood collected in Tempus Blood RNA tubes. The library was obtained by RACE. Reads for this sample came from a NextSeq 500. During library preparation, unique molecular identifiers were attached to individual cDNA molecules so that TCRs could be counted in a quantitative, reproducible way. For every blood RNA sample, sequencing covered both the TCR alpha and TCR beta chains. As for the authors' bioinformatics: Samples had a median of approximately 93,000 TCRs, with a range from 23,224 to 690,600. V, J and CDR3 annotation of the TCR reads was performed with the Decombinator software suite. Every sample was subsampled to the same number of TCRs (28,000) for the PS versus PT1 abundance plots. TCRs were defined as expanded if absent before sensitization and observed at least eight times at the 2-week time point. The public reads were run again by TCRdb, first through fastp at Q25 and then through MiXCR, and only productive beta chains were kept. CDR3 protein duplicates are merged, each entry listing the most common genes and DNA. TCRdb, not the authors, supplied the V and J calls. A total of 300,000 to 400,000 distinct CDR3 sequences appear in this sample, approximately 5.1% of them only once. Roughly 2.6% of the sample comes from the top ten.

This clonotype was detected a few times. Its cognate antigen has yet to be identified. Per-nucleotide qualities are absent, and no much larger clonotype sits a single base away. Beyond this particular receptor, the publication reports: Repeated subsampling changed both the strength of the expansion versus patch-test correlation and the threshold at which the correlation became significant. Significantly more large CDR3 similarity clusters were formed by expanded TCRs than by pre-sensitization or healthy control sets, consistent with antigen-driven responses. DPC sensitization did not change the number of TCRs with a frequency above 1 in 1000, and there was no evidence of changes in global repertoire structure. Because all patients had alopecia, a presumed autoimmune disease, the immune response of the patients might differ from that of healthy individuals. The number of PT1 expanded TCRs positively correlated with patch test score, significant at thresholds 8, 16 and 32 but not 4.

The CDR3 runs 15 residues from the cysteine to the phenylalanine. Of all the DNA, just the CDR3 is kept, 45 bases in frame from base 1. V is reduced by 5 bases and J by 4 bases, leaving a spacing of 17 bases between them. The CDR1 and CDR2 encoded by the germline V gene are SGHVS and FQNEAQ. Here the sequenced sample was whole blood, taken in connection with sensitization to the hapten diphenylcyclopropenone (DPC). The sequence joins TRBV7-8 to TRBJ1-1; the D gene is perhaps TRBD1, from 5 matching bases. The sequence was obtained from a woman aged 45-65 years with alopecia areata. Some clones in this sample may be carry-over from other donors' samples. In nucleotide form, the sequence is TGTGCCAGCAGCGGGCCGGGACCAACGGGCACTGAAGCTTTCTTT. The encoded protein is CASSGPGPTGTEAFF.